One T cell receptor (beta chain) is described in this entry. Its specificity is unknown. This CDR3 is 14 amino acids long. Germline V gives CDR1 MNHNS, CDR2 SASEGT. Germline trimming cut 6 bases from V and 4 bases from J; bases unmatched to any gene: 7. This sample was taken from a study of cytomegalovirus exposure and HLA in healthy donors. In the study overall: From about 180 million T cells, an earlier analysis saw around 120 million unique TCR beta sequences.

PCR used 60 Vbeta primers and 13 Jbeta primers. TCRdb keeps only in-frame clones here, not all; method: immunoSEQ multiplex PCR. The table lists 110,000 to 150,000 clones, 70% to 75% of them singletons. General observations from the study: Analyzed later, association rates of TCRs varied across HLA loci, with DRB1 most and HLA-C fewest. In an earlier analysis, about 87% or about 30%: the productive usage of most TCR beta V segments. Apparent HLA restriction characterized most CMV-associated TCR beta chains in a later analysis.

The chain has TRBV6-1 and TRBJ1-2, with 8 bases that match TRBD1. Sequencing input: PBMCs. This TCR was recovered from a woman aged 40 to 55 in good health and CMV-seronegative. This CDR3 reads CASSHHDRGYGYTF. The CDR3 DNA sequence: TGTGCCAGCAGCCATCACGACAGGGGCTATGGCTACACCTTC.